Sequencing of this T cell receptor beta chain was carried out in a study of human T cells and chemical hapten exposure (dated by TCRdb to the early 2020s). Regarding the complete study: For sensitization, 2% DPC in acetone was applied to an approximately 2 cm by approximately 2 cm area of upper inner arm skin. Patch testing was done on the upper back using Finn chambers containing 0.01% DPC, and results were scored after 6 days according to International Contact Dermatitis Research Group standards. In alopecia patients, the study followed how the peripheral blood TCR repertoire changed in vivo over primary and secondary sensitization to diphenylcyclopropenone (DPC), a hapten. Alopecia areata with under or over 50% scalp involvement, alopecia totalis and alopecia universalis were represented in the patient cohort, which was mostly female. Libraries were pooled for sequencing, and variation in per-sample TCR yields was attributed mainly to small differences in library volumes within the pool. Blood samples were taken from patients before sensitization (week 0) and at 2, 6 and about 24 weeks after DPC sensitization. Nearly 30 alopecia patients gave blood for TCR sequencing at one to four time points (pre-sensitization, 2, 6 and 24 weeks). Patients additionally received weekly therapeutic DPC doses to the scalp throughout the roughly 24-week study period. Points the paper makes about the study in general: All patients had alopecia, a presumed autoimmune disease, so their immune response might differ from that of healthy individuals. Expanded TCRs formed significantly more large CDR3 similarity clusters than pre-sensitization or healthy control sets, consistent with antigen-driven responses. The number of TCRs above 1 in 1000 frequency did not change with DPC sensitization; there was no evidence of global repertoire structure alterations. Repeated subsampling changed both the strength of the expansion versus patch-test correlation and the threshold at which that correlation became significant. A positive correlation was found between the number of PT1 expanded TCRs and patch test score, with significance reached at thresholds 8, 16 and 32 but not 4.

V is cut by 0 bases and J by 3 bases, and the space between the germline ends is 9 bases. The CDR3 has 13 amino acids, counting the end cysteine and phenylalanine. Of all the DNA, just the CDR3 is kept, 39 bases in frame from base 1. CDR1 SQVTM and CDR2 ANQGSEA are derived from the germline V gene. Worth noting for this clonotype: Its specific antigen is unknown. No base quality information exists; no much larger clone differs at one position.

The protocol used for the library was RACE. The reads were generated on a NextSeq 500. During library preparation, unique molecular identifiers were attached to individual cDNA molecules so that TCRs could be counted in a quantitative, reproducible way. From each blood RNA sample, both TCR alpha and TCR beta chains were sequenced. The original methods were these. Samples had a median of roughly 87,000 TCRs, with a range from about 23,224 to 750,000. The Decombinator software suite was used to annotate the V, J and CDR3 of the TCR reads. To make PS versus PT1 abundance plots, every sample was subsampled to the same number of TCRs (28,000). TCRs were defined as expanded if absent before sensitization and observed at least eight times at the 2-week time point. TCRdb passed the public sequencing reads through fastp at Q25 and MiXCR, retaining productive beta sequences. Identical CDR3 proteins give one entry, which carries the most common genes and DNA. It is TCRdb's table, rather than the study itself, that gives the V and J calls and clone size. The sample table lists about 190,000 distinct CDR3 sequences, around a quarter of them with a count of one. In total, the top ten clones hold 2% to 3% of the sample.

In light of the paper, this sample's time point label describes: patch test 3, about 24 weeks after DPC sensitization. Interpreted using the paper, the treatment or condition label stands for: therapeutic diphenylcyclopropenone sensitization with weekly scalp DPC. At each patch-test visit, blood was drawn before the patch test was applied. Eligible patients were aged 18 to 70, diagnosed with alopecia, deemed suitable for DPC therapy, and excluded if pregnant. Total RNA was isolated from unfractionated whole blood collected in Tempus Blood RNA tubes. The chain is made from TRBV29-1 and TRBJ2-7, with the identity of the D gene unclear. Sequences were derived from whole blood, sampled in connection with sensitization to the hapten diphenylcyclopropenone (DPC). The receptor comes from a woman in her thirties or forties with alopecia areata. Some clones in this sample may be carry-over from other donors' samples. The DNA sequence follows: TGCAGCGTTGAAGACGCATTTGGCTACGAGCAGTACTTC. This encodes CSVEDAFGYEQYF.